Described below is a single TCR beta chain sequence and its context. Its antigen is undetermined. As to time point: cycle 4 day 1 (C4D1), after five to seven weeks of nivolumab. Every patient experienced relapse after autologous stem cell transplantation, and brentuximab vedotin exposure varied. The study purified CD4+ T cells from thawed PBMCs using magnetic negative selection. The entry originates in a study of PD-1 blockade in classical Hodgkin lymphoma. Study results and limitations: When set against healthy donors, newly diagnosed patients were reported to show lower baseline TCR diversity. Newly diagnosed patients and complete responders had comparable diversity at baseline. Excluded were patients who started nivolumab under 1 year after ASCT, a group that had lower diversity. By C4D1, CD4+ diversity increased significantly, especially in complete responders.

This CDR3 region has 15 residues. The V end was cut by 5 bases, the J end by 7 bases, with 19 bases between. Germline V lookup: CDR1 SGHTA, CDR2 FQGNSA. Measured with immunoSEQ multiplex PCR; TCRdb has only the in-frame clones, and not every one. The sample lists about 27,000 clones; around 85% were seen once. The receptor comes from a human donor with classical Hodgkin lymphoma. Specimen: CD4+ T cells from blood, collected before the fourth cycle of nivolumab. The J gene is TRBJ2-3, the V gene TRBV7-2; TRBD2 might be the D (5 bases). CDR3 sequence reads: CASSPDLGGFYTQYF. CDR3 DNA: TGTGCCAGCAGCCCCGATTTAGGCGGGTTTTATACGCAGTATTTT. Based on the CDR3 plus reference TRBV7-2 and TRBJ2-3, the full variable domain is GAGVSQSPSNKVTEKGKDVELRCDPISGHTALYWYRQSLGQGLEFLIYFQGNSAPDKSGLPSDRFSAERTGGSVSTLTIQRTQQEDSAVYLCASSPDLGGFYTQYFGPGTRLTVL.